These 16 T cell receptor beta chains share one sample of origin, sequenced in a study of shared clonotypes between healthy human individuals. CD45RO-negative, CCR7-selected cells formed the naive CD8 fraction, which excluded terminally differentiated effector memory CD45RA+ cells. Repertoires were generated with immunoSEQ multiplex PCR, while TCRdb's copy carries only in-frame clones and drops some. The table lists hundreds of thousands of clones, approximately 95% of them singletons. Sequenced material: naive CD8+ T cells sorted from blood. The receptors derive from a woman aged 25-40 years in good health.

This chain uses TRBV4-1 with TRBJ2-7, with 7 bases that match TRBD2. Per germline, CDR1 MGHRA and CDR2 YSYEKL. V lost 1 base and J lost 4; bases outside the gene matches: 4. The CDR3 contains 14 residues. CDR3 region: CASSQARGSYEQYF. For the CDR3, the DNA is TGCGCCAGCAGCCAAGCCCGCGGGAGTTACGAGCAGTACTTC.

A remark on this clone: The same CDR3 is also encoded by other DNA sequences in this sample. CDR3 in DNA: TGTGCCAGCAGTTCCGGGACTAGCGGGAGGAGTGAGCAGTACTTC. It encodes CASSSGTSGRSEQYF. The rearrangement joins TRBV27 to TRBJ2-7; TRBD2 aligns across 15 bases. CDR3 size: 15 residues. Trimming took 4 bases from V and 7 from J; bases not matched to a gene: 5. The germline gives CDR1 MNHEY, CDR2 SMNVEV (reference sequence).

J is TRBJ2-1 and V is TRBV27; no clear D. V was pared by 0 bases and J by 2 bases, with 2 bases between. This CDR3 is 13 amino acids long. CDR1 MNHEY and CDR2 SMNVEV come from the germline V gene (reference sequence). CDR3 DNA sequence: TGTGCCAGCAGTTTATCACCCTACAATGAGCAGTTCTTC. Amino acids: CASSLSPYNEQFF.

This chain's CDR3 is CASSLEDLSYEQYF. The CDR3 nucleotides read TGTGCCAGCAGCTTAGAGGATCTCTCCTACGAGCAGTACTTC. The J gene is TRBJ2-7, the V gene TRBV7-2; D uncertain. The germline V gene has CDR1 SGHTA and CDR2 FQGNSA. This CDR3 spans 14 amino acids. V shed 1 base and J shed 0 bases, with 7 bases lying between them.

This chain links TRBV4-1 with TRBJ1-1, with D possibly matching TRBD1 (5 bases). This CDR3 has 16 residues. The germline CDR1 and CDR2 sequences are MGHRA and YSYEKL. Trimming took 4 bases from V and 5 from J, leaving 20 bases between them. CDR3 protein: CASSRSFNGAWTEAFF. The CDR3 nucleotides are TGCGCCAGCAGCCGATCGTTCAACGGGGCGTGGACTGAAGCTTTCTTT.

V gene TRBV19 combines with J gene TRBJ1-1; D unclear. The ends were cut back, 3 bases at V and 0 bases at J, with 17 bases in the middle. The germline V gene has CDR1 LNHDA and CDR2 SQIVND (reference sequence). The CDR3 is made up of 17 amino acids. The CDR3 bases are TGTGCCAGTAGTATTAACGGGGAATTGGGTATGAACACTGAAGCTTTCTTT. Its protein product is CASSINGELGMNTEAFF.

The chain employs TRBV6-6 and TRBJ2-7; 9 bases line up with TRBD1. The germline V gene has CDR1 MNHNY and CDR2 SVGAGI (reference sequence). V shed 2 bases, J shed 4 bases, and the junction held 6 bases outside the gene matches. The CDR3 contains 15 residues. The CDR3 sequence is CASSYNPGQGYEQYF. The CDR3 nucleotides are TGTGCCAGCAGTTACAACCCGGGACAGGGATACGAGCAGTACTTC.

This chain links TRBV20-1 with TRBJ2-7; D gene uncertain. Trimming left V 7 bases short and J 4 bases short, with 11 bases between. This CDR3 is 11 amino acids long. The germline CDR1 and CDR2 sequences are DFQATT and SNEGSKA (reference sequence). CDR3 residues: CSVFKDYEQYF. The CDR3 bases are TGCAGTGTATTTAAGGATTACGAGCAGTACTTC.

The rearrangement links TRBV2 to TRBJ2-7, with TRBD2 matching 10 bases. The CDR3 has 15 residues. The germline V gene has CDR1 SNHLY and CDR2 FYNNEI. With V trimmed by 4 bases and J by 3 bases, 6 bases remained unmatched. CDR3 sequence (DNA): TGTGCCAGCAGTGTCTTTCTAGCGGGGGTCTACGAGCAGTACTTC. Its translation is CASSVFLAGVYEQYF.

The chain links TRBV6-6 to TRBJ1-1, with D maybe TRBD1 (6 bases). V lost 6 bases and J lost 1, with 12 bases in between. The CDR3 sequence is 14 residues long. CDR1 is MNHNY, CDR2 SVGAGI, per germline (reference sequence). The CDR3 reads CASRFRQANTEAFF. The CDR3, as DNA: TGTGCCAGCAGGTTTCGACAGGCGAACACTGAAGCTTTCTTT.

J is TRBJ2-1 and V is TRBV11-2, with unresolved D. Germline V gene data show CDR1 as SGHAT and CDR2 as FQNNGV. CDR3 length equals 13 residues. Trimming took 1 base from V and 6 from J, leaving 7 bases between them. The CDR3 spells CASSLATTNEQFF. CDR3 coding DNA: TGTGCCAGCAGCTTAGCCACCACCAATGAGCAGTTCTTC.

J is TRBJ2-4 and V is TRBV6-6; D gene unclear. Germline CDR1 reads MNHNY; CDR2 reads SVGAGI (reference sequence). V lost 0 bases and J lost 8, with 5 bases in between. This CDR3 contains 12 residues. The CDR3 DNA reads TGTGCCAGCAGTTACTCTCTACACATTCAGTACTTC. As protein: CASSYSLHIQYF.

The gene calls are TRBV28 and TRBJ2-5, with 16 nucleotides matching TRBD2. The germline gives CDR1 MDHEN, CDR2 SYDVKM. Trimming at V came to 6 bases and at J to 4 bases, leaving 8 bases not matched to a gene. CDR3 length: 17 residues. CDR3 sequence: CASSPGLAGGPPETQYF. The CDR3 DNA is TGTGCCAGCAGCCCGGGACTAGCGGGAGGGCCGCCAGAGACCCAGTACTTC.

This clone was detected once. V usage is TRBV29-1 and J usage is TRBJ2-5; tentative D call: TRBD1 (5 bases). This CDR3 is 14 amino acids long. Looked up from germline, CDR1 is SQVTM and CDR2 is ANQGSEA. Between the trimmed V and J ends, which lost 6 bases and 2 bases, there was a span of 16 bases. CDR3 loop: CSVVGLEPQETQYF. CDR3 sequence (DNA): TGCAGCGTGGTGGGGCTGGAGCCACAAGAGACCCAGTACTTC. Using reference TRBV29-1 and TRBJ2-5 for the parts outside the CDR3, the full variable domain is SAVISQKPSRDICQRGTSLTIQCQVDSQVTMMFWYRQQPGQSLTLIATANQGSEATYESGFVIDKFPISRPNLTFSTLTVSNMSPEDSSIYLCSVVGLEPQETQYFGPGTRLLVL.

The chain has TRBV27 and TRBJ1-2; D may be TRBD1 (5 bases). Trimming removed 6 bases from V and 9 bases from J, with 14 bases in between. The CDR3 sequence is 12 residues long. CDR1 MNHEY and CDR2 SMNVEV come from the germline V gene (reference sequence). The CDR3 bases are TGTGCCAGCAGCTCCGGGACGGCTAGCTACACCTTC. Translation gives CASSSGTASYTF.

The count of this clone is one. The chain combines TRBV30 with TRBJ2-1; no definite D call. The CDR3 contains 15 residues. The germline V gene encodes CDR1 GTSNPN and CDR2 SVGIG (reference sequence). The V gene lost 1 base and the J gene lost 0 bases, with 10 bases spanning the gap. CDR3 loop: CAWSDQVSSYNEQFF. The CDR3 DNA reads as TGTGCCTGGAGTGATCAGGTTAGCTCCTACAATGAGCAGTTCTTC.